Described below is a single T cell receptor (beta chain) sequence and its context. The data are from a study of blood T cell repertoires in COVID-19. CDR1 SGHVS and CDR2 FQNEAQ come from the germline V gene. This CDR3 has 14 amino acids. V lost 1 base and J lost 4, with 11 bases in between. Participant-given clinical history determined each cohort assignment. Libraries were prepared by immunoSEQ multiplex PCR; TCRdb keeps only in-frame clonotypes and omits some of them. The repertoire holds just over 300,000 clones, with 75% to 90% as singletons. The V gene is TRBV7-8, the J gene TRBJ2-7, with a weak D call TRBD2 (6 bases). The sequenced sample consisted of PBMCs or T cells enriched from blood (not recorded which). The receptor comes from a man aged 30 to 39 who had recovered from COVID-19. CDR3 loop: CASSLGGVAYEQYF. The CDR3 DNA is TGTGCCAGCAGCTTAGGGGGGGTCGCGTACGAGCAGTACTTC.